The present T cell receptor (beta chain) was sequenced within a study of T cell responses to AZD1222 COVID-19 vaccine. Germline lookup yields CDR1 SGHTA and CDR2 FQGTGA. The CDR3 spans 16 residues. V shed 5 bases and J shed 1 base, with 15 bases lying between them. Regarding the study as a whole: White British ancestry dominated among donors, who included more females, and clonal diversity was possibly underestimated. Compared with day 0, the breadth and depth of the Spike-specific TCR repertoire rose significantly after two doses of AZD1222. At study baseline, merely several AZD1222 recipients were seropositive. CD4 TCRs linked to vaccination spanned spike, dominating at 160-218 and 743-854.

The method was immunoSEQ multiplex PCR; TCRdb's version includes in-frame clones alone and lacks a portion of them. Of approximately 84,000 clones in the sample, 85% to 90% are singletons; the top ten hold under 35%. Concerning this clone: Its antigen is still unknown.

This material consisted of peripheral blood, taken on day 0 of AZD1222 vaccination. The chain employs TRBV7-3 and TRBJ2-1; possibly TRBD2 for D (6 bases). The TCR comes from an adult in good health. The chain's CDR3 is CASSTKRVGSYNEQFF. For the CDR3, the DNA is TGTGCCAGCAGCACAAAGCGGGTAGGGTCCTACAATGAGCAGTTCTTC.